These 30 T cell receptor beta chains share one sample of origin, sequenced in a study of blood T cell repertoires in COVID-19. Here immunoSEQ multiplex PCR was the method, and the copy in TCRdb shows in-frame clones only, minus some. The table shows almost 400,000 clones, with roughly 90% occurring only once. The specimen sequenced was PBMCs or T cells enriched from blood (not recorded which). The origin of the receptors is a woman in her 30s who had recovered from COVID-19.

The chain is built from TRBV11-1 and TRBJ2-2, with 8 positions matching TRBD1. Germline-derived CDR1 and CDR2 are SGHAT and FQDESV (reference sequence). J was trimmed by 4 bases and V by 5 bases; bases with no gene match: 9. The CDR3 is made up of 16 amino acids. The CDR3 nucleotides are TGTGCCAGCAGCCACCGCGGACAGGGTCGCACCGGGGAGCTGTTTTTT. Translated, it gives CASSHRGQGRTGELFF. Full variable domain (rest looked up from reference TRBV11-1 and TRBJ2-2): EAEVAQSPRYKITEKSQAVAFWCDPISGHATLYWYRQILGQGPELLVQFQDESVVDDSQLPKDRFSAERLKGVDSTLKIQPAELGDSAMYLCASSHRGQGRTGELFFGEGSRLTVL.

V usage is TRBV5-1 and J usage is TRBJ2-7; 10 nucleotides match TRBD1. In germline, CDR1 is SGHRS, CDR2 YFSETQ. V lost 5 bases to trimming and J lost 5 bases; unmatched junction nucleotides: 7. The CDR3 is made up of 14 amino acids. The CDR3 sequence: CASRPGTGVDEQYF. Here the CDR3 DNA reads TGCGCCAGCAGACCCGGGACAGGGGTCGACGAGCAGTACTTC.

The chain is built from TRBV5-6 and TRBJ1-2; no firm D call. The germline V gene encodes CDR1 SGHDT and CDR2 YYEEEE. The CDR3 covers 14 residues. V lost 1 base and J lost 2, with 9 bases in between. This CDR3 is CASSLLQRNYGYTF. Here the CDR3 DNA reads TGTGCCAGCAGCTTGCTACAGAGAAACTATGGCTACACCTTC.

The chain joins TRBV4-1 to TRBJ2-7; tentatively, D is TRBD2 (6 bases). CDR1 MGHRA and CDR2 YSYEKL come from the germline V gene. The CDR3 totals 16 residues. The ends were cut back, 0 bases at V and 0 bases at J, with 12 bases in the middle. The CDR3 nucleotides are TGCGCCAGCAGCCAAGATCAGCTTAGCGGCTCCTACGAGCAGTACTTC. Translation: CASSQDQLSGSYEQYF.

Written as DNA, the CDR3 is TGTGCCAGCAGCTCCGGGACAGGGGACACCGGGGAGCTGTTTTTT. Translating it yields CASSSGTGDTGELFF. The genes are TRBV6-5 and TRBJ2-2, with 10 bases aligning to TRBD1. This CDR3 is 15 amino acids long. The ends lost 6 bases at V and 3 bases at J; junction bases unmatched: 4. Germline loops: CDR1 MNHEY, CDR2 SVGAGI.

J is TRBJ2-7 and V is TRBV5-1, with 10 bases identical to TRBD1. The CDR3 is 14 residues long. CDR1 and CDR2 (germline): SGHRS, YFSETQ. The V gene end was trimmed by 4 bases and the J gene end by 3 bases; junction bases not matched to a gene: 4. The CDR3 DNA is TGCGCCAGCAGCGGGACAGGGGCGATCTACGAGCAGTACTTC. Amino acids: CASSGTGAIYEQYF. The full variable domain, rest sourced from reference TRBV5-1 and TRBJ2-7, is KAGVTQTPRYLIKTRGQQVTLSCSPISGHRSVSWYQQTPGQGLQFLFEYFSETQRNKGNFPGRFSGRQFSNSRSEMNVSTLELGDSALYLCASSGTGAIYEQYFGPGTRLTVT.

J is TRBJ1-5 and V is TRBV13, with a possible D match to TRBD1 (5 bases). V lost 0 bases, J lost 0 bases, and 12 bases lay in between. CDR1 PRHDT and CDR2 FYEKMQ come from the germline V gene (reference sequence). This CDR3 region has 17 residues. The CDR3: CASSLGNRRYSNQPQHF. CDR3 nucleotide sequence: TGTGCCAGCAGCTTAGGCAACAGGAGATATAGCAATCAGCCCCAGCATTTT.

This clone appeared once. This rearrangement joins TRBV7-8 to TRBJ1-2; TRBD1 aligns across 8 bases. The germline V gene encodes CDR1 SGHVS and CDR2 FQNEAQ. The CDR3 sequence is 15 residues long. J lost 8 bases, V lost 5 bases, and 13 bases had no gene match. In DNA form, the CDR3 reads TGTGCCAGCAGCCTGGGGGACAGGCGGGTAGAGGGCTACACCTTC. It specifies CASSLGDRRVEGYTF.

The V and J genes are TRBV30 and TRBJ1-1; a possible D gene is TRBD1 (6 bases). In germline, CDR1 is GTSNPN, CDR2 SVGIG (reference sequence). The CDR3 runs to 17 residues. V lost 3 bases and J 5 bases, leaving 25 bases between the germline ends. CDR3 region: CAWRRASSPQGGTEAFF. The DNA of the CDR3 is TGTGCCTGGAGACGTGCCTCATCGCCACAGGGCGGGACTGAAGCTTTCTTT. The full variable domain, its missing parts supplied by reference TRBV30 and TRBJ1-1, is SQTIHQWPATLVQPVGSPLSLECTVEGTSNPNLYWYRQAAGRGLQLLFYSVGIGQISSEVPQNLSASRPQDRQFILSSKKLLLSDSGFYLCAWRRASSPQGGTEAFFGQGTRLTVV.

CDR3 coding DNA: TGTGCCAGCAGTGTATGGGAGGGCACTGAAGCTTTCTTT. This sequence encodes CASSVWEGTEAFF. This chain links TRBV25-1 with TRBJ1-1; no firm D call. The CDR3 covers 13 residues. CDR1 MGHDK and CDR2 SYGVNS come from the germline V gene. The V end lost 4 bases, the J end lost 4 bases, and 10 bases lay between the germline ends.

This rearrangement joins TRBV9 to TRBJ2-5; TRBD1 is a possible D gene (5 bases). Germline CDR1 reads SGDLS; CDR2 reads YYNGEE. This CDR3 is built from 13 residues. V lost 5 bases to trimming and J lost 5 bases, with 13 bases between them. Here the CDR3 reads CASSLSGWETQYF. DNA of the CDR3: TGTGCCAGCAGTCTGTCAGGGTGGGAGACCCAGTACTTC.

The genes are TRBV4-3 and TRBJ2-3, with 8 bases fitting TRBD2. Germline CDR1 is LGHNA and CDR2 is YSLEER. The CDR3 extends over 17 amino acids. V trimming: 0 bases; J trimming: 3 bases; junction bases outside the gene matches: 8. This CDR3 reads CASSQDPTGGYTDTQYF. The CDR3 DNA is TGCGCCAGCAGCCAAGATCCAACGGGGGGGTATACAGATACGCAGTATTTT.

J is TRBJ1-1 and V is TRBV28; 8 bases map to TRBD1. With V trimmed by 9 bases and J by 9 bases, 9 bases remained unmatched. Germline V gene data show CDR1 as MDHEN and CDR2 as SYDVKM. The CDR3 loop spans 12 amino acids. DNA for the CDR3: TGTGCCAGTTCAGGGGGCTTGTCCCAAGCTTTCTTT. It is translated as CASSGGLSQAFF.

This chain's CDR3 is CASSADRGRETQYF. Here the CDR3 DNA reads TGTGCCAGCAGCGCTGACAGGGGGCGAGAGACCCAGTACTTC. J is TRBJ2-5 and V is TRBV9; 10 positions match TRBD1. The CDR3 has 14 amino acids. Looked up from germline, CDR1 is SGDLS and CDR2 is YYNGEE. Trimming removed 3 bases from V and 4 bases from J; junction bases left unmatched: 3.

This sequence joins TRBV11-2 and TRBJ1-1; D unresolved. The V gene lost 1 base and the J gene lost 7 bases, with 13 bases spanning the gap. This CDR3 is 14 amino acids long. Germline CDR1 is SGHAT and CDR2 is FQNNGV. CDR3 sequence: CASSLVRGSGEAFF. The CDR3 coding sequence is TGTGCCAGCAGCTTAGTGCGGGGATCGGGTGAAGCTTTCTTT.

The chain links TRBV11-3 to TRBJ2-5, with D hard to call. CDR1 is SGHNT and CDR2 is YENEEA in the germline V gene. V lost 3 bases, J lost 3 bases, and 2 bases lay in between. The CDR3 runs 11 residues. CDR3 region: CASSFKETQYF. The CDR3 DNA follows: TGTGCCAGCAGCTTTAAAGAGACCCAGTACTTC.

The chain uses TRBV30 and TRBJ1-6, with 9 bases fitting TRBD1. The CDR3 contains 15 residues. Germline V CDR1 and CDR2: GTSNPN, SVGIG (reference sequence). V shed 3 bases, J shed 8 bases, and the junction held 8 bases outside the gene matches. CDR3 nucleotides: TGTGCCTGGAGCGCCCAACAGGGGGCGGATTCACCCCTCCACTTT. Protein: CAWSAQQGADSPLHF.

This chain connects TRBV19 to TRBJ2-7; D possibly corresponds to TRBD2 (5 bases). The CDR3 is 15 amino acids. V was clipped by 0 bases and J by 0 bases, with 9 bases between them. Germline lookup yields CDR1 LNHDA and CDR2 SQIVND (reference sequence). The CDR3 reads CASSIDGGLSYEQYF. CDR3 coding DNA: TGTGCCAGTAGTATAGATGGAGGTCTCTCCTACGAGCAGTACTTC.

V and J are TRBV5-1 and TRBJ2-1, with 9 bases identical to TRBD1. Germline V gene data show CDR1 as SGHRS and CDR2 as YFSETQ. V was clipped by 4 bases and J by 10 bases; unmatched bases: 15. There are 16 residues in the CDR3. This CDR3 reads CASSPIAGTGIREQFF. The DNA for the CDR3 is TGCGCCAGCAGCCCCATAGCCGGGACAGGGATTCGGGAGCAGTTCTTC.

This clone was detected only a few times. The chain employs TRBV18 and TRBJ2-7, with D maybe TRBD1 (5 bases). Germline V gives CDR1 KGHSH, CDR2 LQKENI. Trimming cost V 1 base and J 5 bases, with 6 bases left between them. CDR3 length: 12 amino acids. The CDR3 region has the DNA TGTGCCAGCTCACCACTCAGGGACGAGCAGTACTTC. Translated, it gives CASSPLRDEQYF.

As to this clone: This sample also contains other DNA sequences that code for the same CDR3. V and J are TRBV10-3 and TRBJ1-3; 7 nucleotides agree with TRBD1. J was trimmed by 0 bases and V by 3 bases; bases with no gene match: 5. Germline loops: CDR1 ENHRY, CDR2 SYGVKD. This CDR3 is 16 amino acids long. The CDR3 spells CAISEPDRDSGNTIYF. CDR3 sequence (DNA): TGTGCCATCAGTGAACCCGACAGGGACTCTGGAAACACCATATATTTT.

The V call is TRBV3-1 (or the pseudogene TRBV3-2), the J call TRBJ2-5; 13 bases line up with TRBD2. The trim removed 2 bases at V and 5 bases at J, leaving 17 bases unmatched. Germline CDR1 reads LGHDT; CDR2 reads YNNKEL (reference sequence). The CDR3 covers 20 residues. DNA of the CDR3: TGTGCCAGCAGCCAAACGGGACAGAAGGGACTAGCGGGGCGCCCCGAGACCCAGTACTTC. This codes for CASSQTGQKGLAGRPETQYF.

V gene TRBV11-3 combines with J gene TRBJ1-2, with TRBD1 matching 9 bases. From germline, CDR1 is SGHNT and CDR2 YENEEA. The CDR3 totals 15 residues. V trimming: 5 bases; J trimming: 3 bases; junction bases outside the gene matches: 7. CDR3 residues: CASSQRDREYYGYTF. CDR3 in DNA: TGTGCCAGCAGCCAGCGGGACAGGGAATACTATGGCTACACCTTC.

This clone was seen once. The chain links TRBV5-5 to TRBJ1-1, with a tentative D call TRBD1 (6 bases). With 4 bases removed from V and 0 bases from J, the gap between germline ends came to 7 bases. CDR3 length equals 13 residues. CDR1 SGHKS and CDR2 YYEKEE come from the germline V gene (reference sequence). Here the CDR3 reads CASSQGMNTEAFF. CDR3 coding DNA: TGTGCCAGCAGCCAGGGGATGAACACTGAAGCTTTCTTT.

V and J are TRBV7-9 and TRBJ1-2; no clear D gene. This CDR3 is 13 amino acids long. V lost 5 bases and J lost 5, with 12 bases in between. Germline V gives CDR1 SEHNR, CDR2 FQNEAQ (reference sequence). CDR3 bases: TGTGCCAGCAGCCGGGAAATAAATTATGGCTACACCTTC. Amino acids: CASSREINYGYTF. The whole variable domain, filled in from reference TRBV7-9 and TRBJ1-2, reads DTGVSQNPRHKITKRGQNVTFRCDPISEHNRLYWYRQTLGQGPEFLTYFQNEAQLEKSRLLSDRFSAERPKGSFSTLEIQRTEQGDSAMYLCASSREINYGYTFGSGTRLTVV.

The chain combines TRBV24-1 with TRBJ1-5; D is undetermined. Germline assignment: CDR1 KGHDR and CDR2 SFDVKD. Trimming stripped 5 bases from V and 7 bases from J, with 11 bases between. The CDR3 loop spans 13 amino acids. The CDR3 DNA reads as TGTGCCACCAGTGCTTCGGGGTACCAGCCCCAGCATTTT. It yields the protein CATSASGYQPQHF.

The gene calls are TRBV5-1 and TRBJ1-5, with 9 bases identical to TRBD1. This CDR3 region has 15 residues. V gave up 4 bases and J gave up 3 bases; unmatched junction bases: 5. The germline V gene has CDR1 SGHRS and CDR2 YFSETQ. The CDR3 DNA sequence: TGCGCCAGCAGCCGCGGGACAGGGTACAATCAGCCCCAGCATTTT. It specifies CASSRGTGYNQPQHF.

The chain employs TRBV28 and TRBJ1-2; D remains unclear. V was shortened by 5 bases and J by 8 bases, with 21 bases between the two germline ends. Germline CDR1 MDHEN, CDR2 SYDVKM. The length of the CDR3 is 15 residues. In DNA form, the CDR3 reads TGTGCCAGCAGTCCCCCCCGAGGTGCCACGCGGGGCTACACCTTC. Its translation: CASSPPRGATRGYTF.

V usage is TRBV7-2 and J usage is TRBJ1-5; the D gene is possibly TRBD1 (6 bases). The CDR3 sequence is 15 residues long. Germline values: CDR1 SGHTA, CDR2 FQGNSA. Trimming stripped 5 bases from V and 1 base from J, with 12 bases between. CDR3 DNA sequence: TGTGCCAGCAGCCCTCGGGGGGCCAGCAATCAGCCCCAGCATTTT. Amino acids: CASSPRGASNQPQHF.

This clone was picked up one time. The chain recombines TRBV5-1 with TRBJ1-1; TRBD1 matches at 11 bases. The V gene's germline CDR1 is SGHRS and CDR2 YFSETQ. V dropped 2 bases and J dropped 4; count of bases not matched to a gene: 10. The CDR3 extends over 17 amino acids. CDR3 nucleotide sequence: TGCGCCAGCAGCTTATCAACCGGGACAGGGGGAAGCACTGAAGCTTTCTTT. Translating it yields CASSLSTGTGGSTEAFF.